These 15 T cell receptor beta chains came from one sample sequenced in a study of CD8+ T cells in alopecia areata. cDNA prepared by RNA extraction and subsequent reverse transcription served as the template for sequencing. The assay was immunoSEQ multiplex PCR, and TCRdb's table has in-frame clones only and misses some. The sample comprises 150,000 to 160,000 clones, 45% to 60% of which are singletons, and roughly a fifth rests with the top ten. The sequencing here drew on CD8+ T cells sorted from blood, taken at week 0. These TCRs come from a human donor with alopecia areata.

This rearrangement joins TRBV6-5 to TRBJ2-2; no firm D call. The V end lost 2 bases, the J end lost 1 base, and 5 bases lay between the germline ends. Germline V gene data show CDR1 as MNHEY and CDR2 as SVGAGI. This CDR3 region has 14 residues. CDR3 bases: TGTGCCAGCAGTTACGACGGGAACACCGGGGAGCTGTTTTTT. Residues: CASSYDGNTGELFF.

This rearrangement joins TRBV6-5 to TRBJ2-7, with D perhaps being TRBD1 or TRBD2 (7 bases each). The V end was cut by 0 bases, the J end by 6 bases, with 12 bases between. Per germline, CDR1 MNHEY and CDR2 SVGAGI. CDR3 length: 14 amino acids. CDR3 coding DNA: TGTGCCAGCAGTTACTCGGGAGGGGGCGGCGAGCAGTACTTC. Its protein product is CASSYSGGGGEQYF.

The CDR3 reads CASSSSLVGYEQYF. In nucleotides, the CDR3 is TGTGCCAGCAGCTCTAGCCTAGTCGGCTACGAGCAGTACTTC. The V and J genes are TRBV13 and TRBJ2-7; D may be TRBD2 (5 bases). The germline gives CDR1 PRHDT, CDR2 FYEKMQ (reference sequence). V dropped 4 bases and J dropped 3 bases, with 13 bases sitting between them. The CDR3 spans 14 residues.

The chain couples TRBV30 to TRBJ1-2; 8 nucleotides line up with TRBD1. The CDR3 totals 14 residues. V gave up 4 bases and J gave up 4 bases; unmatched junction bases: 8. The germline CDR1 and CDR2 sequences are GTSNPN and SVGIG (reference sequence). CDR3 protein: CAWTRTGMGYGYTF. The CDR3 nucleotides are TGTGCCTGGACCAGGACAGGGATGGGCTATGGCTACACCTTC.

This rearrangement joins TRBV7-6 to TRBJ2-1; D tentatively reads TRBD1 or TRBD2 (5 bases each). Germline CDR1 and CDR2: SGHVS and FNYEAQ. The germline V and J ends were trimmed by 5 bases and 5 bases, with 19 bases remaining between them. There are 16 residues in the CDR3. This chain's CDR3 is CASSRSTGTQNNEQFF. The CDR3 nucleotides read TGTGCCAGCAGCCGATCGACCGGGACCCAGAACAATGAGCAGTTCTTC.

J is TRBJ1-3 and V is TRBV29-1; D is possibly TRBD1 (6 bases). Trimming shortened V by 0 bases and J by 3 bases, and 9 bases separated the two germline ends. Germline V gene lookup returns CDR1 SQVTM and CDR2 ANQGSEA. The CDR3 sequence is 14 residues long. In nucleotides, the CDR3 is TGCAGCGTTGAAGAGGGGGCTGGTGGAAACACCATATATTTT. Protein product: CSVEEGAGGNTIYF.

The V call is TRBV9, the J call TRBJ2-6, with unresolved D. V dropped 2 bases and J dropped 2 bases, with 5 bases sitting between them. Germline CDR1 SGDLS, CDR2 YYNGEE. CDR3 length: 14 amino acids. The CDR3 sequence: CASSVPTGANVLTF. In DNA, the CDR3 is TGTGCCAGCAGCGTGCCGACTGGGGCCAACGTCCTGACTTTC.

The chain recombines TRBV30 with TRBJ1-2; the D is unclear. Germline CDR1 reads GTSNPN; CDR2 reads SVGIG (reference sequence). V lost 2 bases, J lost 6 bases, and 4 bases lay in between. There are 10 residues in the CDR3. The CDR3 loop is CAWSRDGYTF. CDR3 nucleotide sequence: TGTGCCTGGAGTAGGGATGGCTACACCTTC.

The J gene is TRBJ2-1, the V gene TRBV6-1; 10 bases match TRBD2. The CDR3 loop spans 13 amino acids. The V gene's germline CDR1 is MNHNS and CDR2 SASEGT. V lost 9 bases, J lost 6 bases, and 5 bases stayed unmatched. The CDR3 DNA follows: TGTGCCAGTTCTAGCGGGGGACTCAATGAGCAGTTCTTC. It codes for CASSSGGLNEQFF.

The chain uses TRBV2 and TRBJ1-6, with a weak D call TRBD1 (5 bases). Germline CDR1 and CDR2: SNHLY and FYNNEI. With 0 bases removed from V and 0 bases from J, the gap between germline ends came to 9 bases. The CDR3 runs 17 residues. The CDR3 reads CASSEALGTSYNSPLHF. In DNA form, the CDR3 reads TGTGCCAGCAGTGAAGCGCTCGGGACCTCCTATAATTCACCCCTCCACTTT.

About this clone: The sample contains more than one DNA sequence encoding this CDR3. The CDR3 region is CASSIRDSNQPQHF. In DNA, the CDR3 is TGTGCCAGTAGTATAAGGGATAGCAATCAGCCCCAGCATTTT. J is TRBJ1-5 and V is TRBV19; no reliable D call. Germline V gives CDR1 LNHDA, CDR2 SQIVND (reference sequence). The CDR3 loop spans 14 amino acids. Trimming removed 2 bases at V and 0 bases at J, with 5 bases between.

The chain combines TRBV29-1 with TRBJ1-3; D may be TRBD1 (6 bases). The V gene lost 6 bases and the J gene lost 0 bases, with 12 bases spanning the gap. Germline V lookup: CDR1 SQVTM, CDR2 ANQGSEA. CDR3 size: 14 residues. The CDR3 sequence is CSVGTPSSGNTIYF. In DNA, the CDR3 is TGCAGCGTCGGGACACCTAGCTCTGGAAACACCATATATTTT.

This chain uses TRBV4-3 with TRBJ1-2; D unclear. The CDR3 sequence is 15 residues long. Looked up from germline, CDR1 is LGHNA and CDR2 is YSLEER. The ends were cut back, 0 bases at V and 5 bases at J, with 13 bases in the middle. DNA for the CDR3: TGCGCCAGCAGCCAAGATCTAAGAAAGGATTATGGCTACACCTTC. Translation: CASSQDLRKDYGYTF.

This rearrangement joins TRBV4-1 to TRBJ2-1; 7 nucleotides match TRBD2. The ends lost 5 bases at V and 8 bases at J; junction bases unmatched: 3. Per the germline V gene, CDR1 is MGHRA and CDR2 is YSYEKL. This CDR3 contains 12 residues. In nucleotides, the CDR3 is TGCGCCAGCAGCGAGGGAGGGGATGAGCAGTTCTTC. Translating it yields CASSEGGDEQFF.

The V gene is TRBV13, the J gene TRBJ2-2, with a possible D match to TRBD1 (6 bases). Germline CDR1 and CDR2: PRHDT and FYEKMQ (reference sequence). V was trimmed by 5 bases and J by 6 bases, leaving 16 bases between them. The CDR3 covers 15 residues. CDR3 sequence (DNA): TGTGCCAGCAGCAATAACAGGGCGAGGGCCGGGGAGCTGTTTTTT. It codes for CASSNNRARAGELFF.